Listed below are T cell receptor beta chains from one sample, sequenced in a study of Graves' ophthalmopathy and Graves' hyperthyroidism. TCRdb used MiXCR to reprocess the multiplex PCR reads, holding one entry per CDR3 protein. The sample has about 220,000 distinct CDR3 sequences, about a fifth seen once. Sequenced material: peripheral blood. These receptors were collected from a woman aged 50 to 60 with Graves' ophthalmopathy. CDR3s include the opening cysteine and the closing phenylalanine or tryptophan. A D gene is named only where the DNA matches it firmly. Only part of the rows carry a size: once, few, many, or a class if the clone is expanded.

D gene: TRBD1; J gene: TRBJ2-7; V gene: TRBV20-1; clone size: many; CDR3 protein: CSARNLRQGETYEQYF; CDR3 DNA: TGCAGTGCTAGGAACCTCCGCCAGGGGGAAACCTACGAGCAGTACTTC
D gene: TRBD1; J gene: TRBJ1-6; V gene: TRBV30; clone size: many; CDR3 protein: CAIGESGTGYNSPLHF; CDR3 DNA: TGTGCCATAGGGGAATCCGGGACAGGTTATAATTCACCCCTCCACTTT
D gene: TRBD1; J gene: TRBJ1-5; V gene: TRBV20-1; clone size: many; CDR3 protein: CSAPTGTGLNQPQHF; CDR3 DNA: TGCAGTGCTCCGACCGGGACAGGGCTCAATCAGCCCCAGCATTTT
D gene: TRBD2; J gene: TRBJ2-2; V gene: TRBV10-3; clone size: once; CDR3 protein: CAIRGLAGGMNTGELFF; CDR3 DNA: TGTGCCATCAGGGGACTAGCGGGAGGTATGAACACCGGGGAGCTGTTTTTT
D gene: -; J gene: TRBJ2-6; V gene: TRBV20-1; clone size: many; CDR3 protein: CSARALSAGANVLTF; CDR3 DNA: TGCAGTGCTAGAGCCCTCAGCGCTGGGGCCAACGTCCTGACTTTC
D gene: TRBD2; J gene: TRBJ2-7; V gene: TRBV7-8; clone size: many; CDR3 protein: CASSFGLAGVSSSYEQYF; CDR3 DNA: TGTGCCAGCAGCTTTGGACTAGCGGGAGTATCCTCCTCCTACGAGCAGTACTTC
D gene: -; J gene: TRBJ2-5; V gene: TRBV30; clone size: many; CDR3 protein: CAWSSSLGETQYF; CDR3 DNA: TGTGCCTGGAGTTCAAGTTTGGGAGAGACCCAGTACTTC
D gene: TRBD1; J gene: TRBJ2-5; V gene: TRBV6-5; clone size: many; CDR3 protein: CASSRDRGSVTQYF; CDR3 DNA: TGTGCCAGCAGCCGGGACAGGGGGTCGGTGACCCAGTACTTC
D gene: TRBD1; J gene: TRBJ1-2; V gene: TRBV7-9; clone size: -; CDR3 protein: CASSADRGIVAYGYTF; CDR3 DNA: TGTGCCAGCAGCGCCGACAGGGGAATAGTTGCCTATGGCTACACCTTC
D gene: -; J gene: TRBJ2-7; V gene: TRBV29-1; clone size: many; CDR3 protein: CSVEDPTYEQYF; CDR3 DNA: TGCAGCGTTGAAGATCCCACCTACGAGCAGTACTTC
D gene: -; J gene: TRBJ2-5; V gene: TRBV20-1; clone size: many; CDR3 protein: CSAETRIGETQYF; CDR3 DNA: TGCAGTGCTGAGACTAGGATAGGAGAGACCCAGTACTTC
D gene: TRBD2; J gene: TRBJ2-7; V gene: TRBV27; clone size: -; CDR3 protein: CASSFRGRDYEQYF; CDR3 DNA: TGTGCCAGCAGTTTTCGCGGGAGGGACTACGAGCAGTACTTC
D gene: TRBD1; J gene: TRBJ1-6; V gene: TRBV11-2; clone size: -; CDR3 protein: CASSLGGQGGSPLHF; CDR3 DNA: TGTGCCAGCAGCTTAGGGGGACAGGGAGGTTCACCCCTCCACTTT
D gene: TRBD2; J gene: TRBJ2-3; V gene: TRBV27; clone size: -; CDR3 protein: CASTVSGTSGGRTDTQYF; CDR3 DNA: TGTGCCAGCACCGTATCCGGGACTAGCGGGGGACGCACAGATACGCAGTATTTT
D gene: TRBD1; J gene: TRBJ2-7; V gene: TRBV12-3/TRBV12-4; clone size: many; CDR3 protein: CASRRQGAYEQYF; CDR3 DNA: TGTGCCAGCAGGCGACAGGGTGCCTACGAGCAGTACTTC
D gene: TRBD1; J gene: TRBJ2-7; V gene: TRBV29-1; clone size: -; CDR3 protein: CSVEVGQANYEQYF; CDR3 DNA: TGCAGCGTTGAAGTGGGACAGGCAAACTACGAGCAGTACTTC
D gene: -; J gene: TRBJ1-5; V gene: TRBV20-1; clone size: many; CDR3 protein: CSAVQVSNQPQHF; CDR3 DNA: TGCAGTGCTGTCCAGGTTAGCAATCAGCCCCAGCATTTT
D gene: -; J gene: TRBJ2-7; V gene: TRBV2; clone size: few; CDR3 protein: CASITGGEQYF; CDR3 DNA: TGTGCCAGCATCACTGGTGGCGAGCAGTACTTC
D gene: TRBD2; J gene: TRBJ2-5; V gene: TRBV12-3/TRBV12-4; clone size: -; CDR3 protein: CASSLAARDYRYQETQYF; CDR3 DNA: TGTGCCAGCAGTTTAGCGGCTCGGGACTACCGGTACCAAGAGACCCAGTACTTC
D gene: TRBD1; J gene: TRBJ2-7; V gene: TRBV6-5; clone size: once; CDR3 protein: CASSYTGGGSEQYF; CDR3 DNA: TGTGCCAGCAGTTATACAGGGGGCGGGTCCGAGCAGTACTTC
D gene: TRBD2; J gene: TRBJ2-1; V gene: TRBV7-9; clone size: -; CDR3 protein: CASSAAGGNYNEQFF; CDR3 DNA: TGTGCCAGCAGCGCCGCGGGGGGGAATTACAATGAGCAGTTCTTC
D gene: TRBD1; J gene: TRBJ2-7; V gene: TRBV2; clone size: many; CDR3 protein: CASSGGTEPYEQYF; CDR3 DNA: TGTGCCAGCAGTGGGGGGACAGAACCCTACGAGCAGTACTTC
D gene: -; J gene: TRBJ2-2; V gene: TRBV7-3; clone size: few; CDR3 protein: CASARASTGELFF; CDR3 DNA: TGTGCCAGCGCGAGGGCGAGCACCGGGGAGCTGTTTTTT
D gene: TRBD1; J gene: TRBJ1-1; V gene: TRBV7-9; clone size: many; CDR3 protein: CASNTGTARRFTEAFF; CDR3 DNA: TGTGCCAGCAACACCGGGACAGCGAGGAGGTTCACTGAAGCTTTCTTT
D gene: -; J gene: TRBJ1-2; V gene: TRBV6-1; clone size: -; CDR3 protein: CASRVESSYGYTF; CDR3 DNA: TGTGCCAGCAGAGTAGAGAGTAGCTATGGCTACACCTTC
D gene: -; J gene: TRBJ1-3; V gene: TRBV12-3/TRBV12-4; clone size: many; CDR3 protein: CASSPAGARSGNTIYF; CDR3 DNA: TGTGCCAGCAGCCCTGCAGGGGCTAGGTCTGGAAACACCATATATTTT
D gene: -; J gene: TRBJ2-7; V gene: TRBV19; clone size: many; CDR3 protein: CASSQQGGSYEQYF; CDR3 DNA: TGTGCCAGTAGTCAACAGGGAGGCTCCTACGAGCAGTACTTC
D gene: TRBD2; J gene: TRBJ2-7; V gene: TRBV6-5; clone size: -; CDR3 protein: CASSYYGLADVEEQYF; CDR3 DNA: TGTGCCAGCAGTTACTACGGACTAGCGGATGTGGAAGAGCAGTACTTC
D gene: -; J gene: TRBJ2-7; V gene: TRBV9; clone size: many; CDR3 protein: CASSVVASPREQYF; CDR3 DNA: TGTGCCAGCAGCGTAGTGGCTAGCCCCCGCGAGCAGTACTTC
D gene: TRBD2; J gene: TRBJ2-7; V gene: TRBV6-4; clone size: many; CDR3 protein: CASRARDGLTSALYEQYF; CDR3 DNA: TGTGCCAGCAGGGCCCGGGACGGCCTGACTAGCGCACTCTACGAGCAGTACTTC
D gene: -; J gene: TRBJ1-2; V gene: TRBV6-1; clone size: -; CDR3 protein: CASRENRSNYGYTF; CDR3 DNA: TGTGCCAGCAGGGAGAACCGCAGTAACTATGGCTACACCTTC
D gene: -; J gene: TRBJ2-7; V gene: TRBV6-5; clone size: many; CDR3 protein: CASSYLTAYEQYF; CDR3 DNA: TGTGCCAGCAGTTACTTGACAGCCTACGAGCAGTACTTC
D gene: -; J gene: TRBJ1-5; V gene: TRBV19; clone size: few; CDR3 protein: CASSTGAGQPQHF; CDR3 DNA: TGTGCCAGTAGTACGGGGGCCGGGCAGCCCCAGCATTTT
D gene: TRBD2; J gene: TRBJ2-7; V gene: TRBV12-3/TRBV12-4; clone size: many; CDR3 protein: CASSPSISGNHEQYF; CDR3 DNA: TGTGCCAGCAGTCCCTCAATTAGCGGGAACCACGAGCAGTACTTC
D gene: -; J gene: TRBJ1-1; V gene: TRBV29-1; clone size: many; CDR3 protein: CSVDGKAFF; CDR3 DNA: TGCAGCGTTGACGGCAAGGCTTTCTTT
D gene: -; J gene: TRBJ1-5; V gene: TRBV2; clone size: many; CDR3 protein: CASSPAGEDQPQHF; CDR3 DNA: TGTGCCAGCAGTCCAGCGGGGGAGGATCAGCCCCAGCATTTT
D gene: -; J gene: TRBJ1-6; V gene: TRBV6-5; clone size: many; CDR3 protein: CASSYSRVVGSPLHF; CDR3 DNA: TGTGCCAGCAGTTACTCCAGGGTTGTAGGTTCACCCCTCCACTTT
D gene: -; J gene: TRBJ2-7; V gene: TRBV7-8; clone size: -; CDR3 protein: CASSLQVGAVYEQYF; CDR3 DNA: TGTGCCAGCAGCTTACAGGTTGGGGCTGTCTACGAGCAGTACTTC
D gene: -; J gene: TRBJ1-3; V gene: TRBV2; clone size: few; CDR3 protein: CASSGWGGVSTF; CDR3 DNA: TGTGCCAGCAGTGGTTGGGGAGGAGTGTCTACCTTT
D gene: -; J gene: TRBJ1-1; V gene: TRBV29-1; clone size: many; CDR3 protein: CSVRGVANTEAFF; CDR3 DNA: TGCAGCGTACGGGGGGTGGCGAACACTGAAGCTTTCTTT
D gene: -; J gene: TRBJ1-3; V gene: TRBV2; clone size: many; CDR3 protein: CASRSQGHTIYF; CDR3 DNA: TGTGCCAGCAGGTCACAGGGTCACACCATATATTTT
D gene: TRBD1; J gene: TRBJ2-5; V gene: TRBV6-1; clone size: many; CDR3 protein: CASRRGGTGAEGAQYF; CDR3 DNA: TGTGCCAGCAGGAGAGGGGGGACAGGGGCCGAGGGGGCCCAGTACTTC
D gene: TRBD2; J gene: TRBJ2-7; V gene: TRBV3-1; clone size: few; CDR3 protein: CASSLRSSGPYEQYF; CDR3 DNA: TGTGCCAGCAGCTTAAGATCTAGCGGTCCCTACGAGCAGTACTTC
D gene: TRBD1; J gene: TRBJ2-7; V gene: TRBV12-3/TRBV12-4; clone size: few; CDR3 protein: CASSDRTGATYEQYF; CDR3 DNA: TGTGCCAGCAGCGACAGGACAGGGGCAACCTACGAGCAGTACTTC
D gene: TRBD1; J gene: TRBJ2-7; V gene: TRBV6-1; clone size: many; CDR3 protein: CASSAEGTGTYEQYF; CDR3 DNA: TGTGCCAGCAGTGCCGAGGGGACAGGTACCTACGAGCAGTACTTC
D gene: -; J gene: TRBJ1-6; V gene: TRBV19; clone size: many; CDR3 protein: CASSPDTGESPLHF; CDR3 DNA: TGTGCCAGTAGCCCGGACACGGGGGAGTCACCCCTCCACTTT
D gene: -; J gene: TRBJ2-1; V gene: TRBV20-1; clone size: -; CDR3 protein: CSARGSSESSYNEQFF; CDR3 DNA: TGCAGTGCTAGGGGGTCTAGCGAGAGCTCCTACAATGAGCAGTTCTTC
D gene: -; J gene: TRBJ2-5; V gene: TRBV29-1; clone size: -; CDR3 protein: CSVASPGNKETQYF; CDR3 DNA: TGCAGCGTAGCTAGCCCGGGGAACAAAGAGACCCAGTACTTC
D gene: -; J gene: TRBJ2-5; V gene: TRBV20-1; clone size: -; CDR3 protein: CSARESRGETQYF; CDR3 DNA: TGCAGTGCTAGAGAGAGTAGGGGGGAGACCCAGTACTTC
D gene: -; J gene: TRBJ1-2; V gene: TRBV5-6; clone size: many; CDR3 protein: CASSPRTGVKDGYTF; CDR3 DNA: TGTGCCAGCAGCCCTCGGACGGGAGTAAAGGATGGCTACACCTTC
D gene: -; J gene: TRBJ1-1; V gene: TRBV28; clone size: many; CDR3 protein: CASSSPLRAEAFF; CDR3 DNA: TGTGCCAGCAGTTCACCTTTGAGAGCCGAAGCTTTCTTT
D gene: TRBD2; J gene: TRBJ2-5; V gene: TRBV24-1; clone size: few; CDR3 protein: CATSDWGGLETQYF; CDR3 DNA: TGTGCCACCAGTGACTGGGGAGGGCTCGAGACCCAGTACTTC
D gene: TRBD1; J gene: TRBJ2-7; V gene: TRBV6-5; clone size: many; CDR3 protein: CASSRTGVDEQYF; CDR3 DNA: TGTGCCAGCAGTCGTACAGGGGTCGACGAGCAGTACTTC
D gene: TRBD2; J gene: TRBJ2-5; V gene: TRBV5-1; clone size: few; CDR3 protein: CASSLALTSGYQETQYF; CDR3 DNA: TGCGCCAGCAGCTTGGCCCTTACTAGCGGCTACCAAGAGACCCAGTACTTC
D gene: -; J gene: TRBJ2-7; V gene: TRBV6-2/TRBV6-3; clone size: many; CDR3 protein: CASSRPRAVEQYF; CDR3 DNA: TGTGCCAGCAGTAGGCCCCGGGCAGTCGAGCAGTACTTC
D gene: -; J gene: TRBJ1-2; V gene: TRBV27; clone size: many; CDR3 protein: CASSSRVGISGYTF; CDR3 DNA: TGTGCCAGCAGTTCCAGGGTGGGGATAAGTGGCTACACCTTC
D gene: TRBD1; J gene: TRBJ1-2; V gene: TRBV6-1; clone size: -; CDR3 protein: CASRPQGLGYTF; CDR3 DNA: TGTGCCAGCAGACCACAGGGGCTAGGCTACACCTTC
D gene: -; J gene: TRBJ2-7; V gene: TRBV28; clone size: many; CDR3 protein: CASRTRVLPYEQYF; CDR3 DNA: TGTGCCAGCAGGACGCGGGTCCTCCCCTACGAGCAGTACTTC
D gene: -; J gene: TRBJ2-7; V gene: TRBV7-9; clone size: many; CDR3 protein: CASSLGDRDYEQYF; CDR3 DNA: TGTGCCAGCAGCTTAGGAGACAGAGACTACGAGCAGTACTTC